These 9 T cell receptor beta chains were sequenced from one sample in a study of T cell responses to AZD1222 COVID-19 vaccine. Measured with immunoSEQ multiplex PCR; TCRdb has only the in-frame clones, and not every one. Of 150,000 or so clones listed, approximately 90% were seen once; the top ten hold 1.9%. Sequenced material: peripheral blood, taken on day 0 of AZD1222 vaccination. The receptor set was obtained from an adult in good health.

V gene TRBV19 combines with J gene TRBJ2-5; tentative D call: TRBD2 (7 bases). This CDR3 is 14 amino acids long. Per germline, CDR1 LNHDA and CDR2 SQIVND (reference sequence). V lost 6 bases, J lost 4 bases, and 15 bases lay in between. The CDR3 sequence is CASSLGGAGETQYF. For the CDR3, the DNA is TGTGCCAGTAGCCTTGGGGGGGCTGGAGAGACCCAGTACTTC.

V gene TRBV5-1 combines with J gene TRBJ2-7, with unresolved D. This CDR3 has 14 amino acids. CDR1 SGHRS and CDR2 YFSETQ come from the germline V gene. V was pared by 1 base and J by 4 bases, with 12 bases between. CDR3: CASSLSAGLYEQYF. The CDR3 bases are TGCGCCAGCAGCTTGTCGGCAGGATTGTACGAGCAGTACTTC.

The genes are TRBV6-5 and TRBJ2-3, with 11 bases aligning to TRBD1. Losses at the gene ends were 4 bases for V and 11 bases for J; bases not matched to a gene: 8. CDR1 is MNHEY and CDR2 is SVGAGI in the germline V gene. This CDR3 region has 14 residues. This CDR3 reads CASSSGDRGSRQYF. CDR3 bases: TGTGCCAGCAGTTCCGGGGACAGGGGGTCGAGGCAGTATTTT.

This clone was seen just once. J is TRBJ1-5 and V is TRBV5-8; 10 bases agree with TRBD1. This CDR3 comprises 15 residues. CDR1 is SGHTS, CDR2 YDEGEE, per germline. The trim removed 4 bases at V and 6 bases at J, leaving 7 bases unmatched. The CDR3 loop is CASSQPGQGFQPQHF. The DNA of the CDR3 is TGTGCCAGCAGCCAACCGGGACAGGGGTTTCAGCCCCAGCATTTT. The full variable domain, with the rest looked up from reference TRBV5-8 and TRBJ1-5, is EAGVTQSPTHLIKTRGQQATLRCSPISGHTSVYWYQQALGLGLQFLLWYDEGEERNRGNFPPRFSGRQFPNYSSELNVNALELEDSALYLCASSQPGQGFQPQHFGDGTRLSIL.

This chain joins TRBV19 and TRBJ2-4; 7 bases match TRBD1. Germline V gene sequence: CDR1 LNHDA, CDR2 SQIVND (reference sequence). Trimming at V came to 4 bases and at J to 8 bases, leaving 5 bases not matched to a gene. The CDR3 loop spans 13 amino acids. The CDR3 protein is CASSTNTGDIQYF. The CDR3 nucleotides read TGTGCCAGTAGTACGAATACAGGGGACATTCAGTACTTC. Complete variable domain (other parts from reference TRBV19 and TRBJ2-4): DGGITQSPKYLFRKEGQNVTLSCEQNLNHDAMYWYRQDPGQGLRLIYYSQIVNDFQKGDIAEGYSVSREKKESFPLTVTSAQKNPTAFYLCASSTNTGDIQYFGAGTRLSVL.

This chain uses TRBV5-1 with TRBJ1-2; weak D call: TRBD1 (6 bases). CDR3 length: 12 amino acids. V lost 0 bases, J lost 11 bases, and 11 bases lay in between. Germline V gene data show CDR1 as SGHRS and CDR2 as YFSETQ. The CDR3 region is CASSLDQGPYTF. CDR3 coding DNA: TGCGCCAGCAGCTTGGACCAGGGGCCTTACACCTTC.

V gene TRBV6-6 combines with J gene TRBJ2-6; possibly TRBD2 for D (6 bases). The V and J ends lost 5 bases and 5 bases respectively, with 19 bases between them. Germline V lookup: CDR1 MNHNY, CDR2 SVGAGI (reference sequence). There are 17 residues in the CDR3. As DNA, the CDR3 is TGTGCCAGCAGTCATAGGCGGGGAGAAGGGAGGGCCAACGTCCTGACTTTC. Translating gives CASSHRRGEGRANVLTF.

This clone was observed once. The rearrangement uses TRBV5-1 and TRBJ1-1; D not resolved. Germline values: CDR1 SGHRS, CDR2 YFSETQ. The V gene lost 4 bases and the J gene lost 5 bases, with 12 bases spanning the gap. This CDR3 is 13 amino acids long. CDR3 amino acids: CASSREFATEAFF. The CDR3 coding sequence is TGCGCCAGCAGCCGGGAATTTGCTACTGAAGCTTTCTTT.

The chain has TRBV5-6 and TRBJ1-1, with 9 bases that match TRBD1. The CDR3 length is 15 residues. Germline-derived CDR1 and CDR2 are SGHDT and YYEEEE. The trim removed 4 bases at V and 4 bases at J, leaving 8 bases unmatched. DNA of the CDR3: TGTGCCAGCAGCAGTCTTACGACAGGGGGCACTGAAGCTTTCTTT. Translation gives CASSSLTTGGTEAFF.